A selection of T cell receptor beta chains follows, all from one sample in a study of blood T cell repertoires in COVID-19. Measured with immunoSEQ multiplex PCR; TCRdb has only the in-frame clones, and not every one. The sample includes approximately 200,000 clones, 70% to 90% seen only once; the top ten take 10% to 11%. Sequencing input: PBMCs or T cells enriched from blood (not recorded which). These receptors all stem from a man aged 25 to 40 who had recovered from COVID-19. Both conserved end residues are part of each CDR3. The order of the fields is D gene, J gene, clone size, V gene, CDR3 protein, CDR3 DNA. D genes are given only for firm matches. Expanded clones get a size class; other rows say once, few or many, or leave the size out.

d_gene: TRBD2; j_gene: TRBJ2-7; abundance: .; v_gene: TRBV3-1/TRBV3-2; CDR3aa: CASSRRTSSYEQYF; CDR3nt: TGTGCCAGCAGCCGGAGGACTAGTTCCTACGAGCAGTACTTC
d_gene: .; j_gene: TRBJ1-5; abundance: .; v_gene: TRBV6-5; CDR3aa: CASRNSGLNQPQHF; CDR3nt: TGTGCCAGCAGGAATTCTGGCCTTAATCAGCCCCAGCATTTT
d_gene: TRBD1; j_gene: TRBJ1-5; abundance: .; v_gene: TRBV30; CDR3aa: CAWGRGNQPQHF; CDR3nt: TGTGCCTGGGGCAGGGGGAATCAGCCCCAGCATTTT
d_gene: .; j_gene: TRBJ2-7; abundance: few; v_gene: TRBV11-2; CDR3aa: CASSLGISLGNPSYEQYF; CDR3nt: TGTGCCAGCAGCTTAGGAATCAGTCTTGGCAACCCATCCTACGAGCAGTACTTC
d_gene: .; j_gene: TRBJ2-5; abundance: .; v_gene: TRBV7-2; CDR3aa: CASSSRVQETQYF; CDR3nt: TGTGCCAGCAGCTCCAGGGTCCAAGAGACCCAGTACTTC
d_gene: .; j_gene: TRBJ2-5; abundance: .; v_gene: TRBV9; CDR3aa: CASSVDQGGETQYF; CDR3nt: TGTGCCAGCAGCGTAGACCAGGGTGGGGAGACCCAGTACTTC
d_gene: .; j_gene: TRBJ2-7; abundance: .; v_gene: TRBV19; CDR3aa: CASSLTGSEQYF; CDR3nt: TGTGCCAGTAGCCTTACAGGTTCCGAGCAGTACTTC
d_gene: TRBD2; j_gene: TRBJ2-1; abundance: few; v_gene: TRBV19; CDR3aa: CASNRQGLAGGGYNEQFF; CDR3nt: TGTGCCAGTAACCGACAGGGACTAGCGGGAGGTGGCTACAATGAGCAGTTCTTC
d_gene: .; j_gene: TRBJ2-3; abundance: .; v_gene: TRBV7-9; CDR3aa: CASSLVGTDTQYF; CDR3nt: TGTGCCAGCAGCTTAGTAGGCACAGATACGCAGTATTTT
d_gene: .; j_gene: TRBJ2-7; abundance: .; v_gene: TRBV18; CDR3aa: CASSPIRQYEQYF; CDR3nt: TGTGCCAGCTCACCAATCCGACAGTACGAGCAGTACTTC
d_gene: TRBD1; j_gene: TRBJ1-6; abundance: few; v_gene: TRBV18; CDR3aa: CASSPTTGERSPLHF; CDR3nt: TGTGCCAGCTCACCAACTACAGGGGAGAGGTCACCCCTCCACTTT
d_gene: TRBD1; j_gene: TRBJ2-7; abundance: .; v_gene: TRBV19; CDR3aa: CASRKGQGVYEQYF; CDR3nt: TGTGCCAGTAGAAAAGGACAGGGAGTCTACGAGCAGTACTTC
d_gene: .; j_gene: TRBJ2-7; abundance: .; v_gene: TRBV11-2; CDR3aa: CASSSLGVYEQYF; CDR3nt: TGTGCCAGCAGCTCCTTGGGAGTATACGAGCAGTACTTC
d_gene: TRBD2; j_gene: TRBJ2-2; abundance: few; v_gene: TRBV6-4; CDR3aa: CASSDGGAGELFF; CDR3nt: TGTGCCAGCAGTGACGGGGGGGCCGGGGAGCTGTTTTTT
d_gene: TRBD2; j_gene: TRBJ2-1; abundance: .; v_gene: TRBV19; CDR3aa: CASSKVAGVHEQFF; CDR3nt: TGTGCCAGTAGTAAGGTAGCGGGAGTTCATGAGCAGTTCTTC
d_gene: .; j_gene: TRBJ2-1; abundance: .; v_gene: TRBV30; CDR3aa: CAWSVTGSSSSEQFF; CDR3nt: TGTGCCTGGAGTGTAACCGGGAGTTCCTCGAGTGAGCAGTTCTTC
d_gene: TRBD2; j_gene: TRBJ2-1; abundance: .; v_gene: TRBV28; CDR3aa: CASSLAGVGNEQFF; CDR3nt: TGTGCCAGCAGCCTAGCGGGAGTAGGAAATGAGCAGTTCTTC
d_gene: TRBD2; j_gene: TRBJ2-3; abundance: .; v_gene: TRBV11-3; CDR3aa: CASSTGLAGTDTQYF; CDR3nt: TGTGCCAGCAGCACGGGACTAGCGGGCACAGATACGCAGTATTTT
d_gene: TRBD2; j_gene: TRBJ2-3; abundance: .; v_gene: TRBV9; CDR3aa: CASSVTLAGAYDTQYF; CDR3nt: TGTGCCAGCAGCGTAACACTAGCGGGGGCTTACGATACGCAGTATTTT
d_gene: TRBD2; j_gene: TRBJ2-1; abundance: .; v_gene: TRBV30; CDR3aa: CAWSPSGNEQFF; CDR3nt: TGTGCCTGGAGTCCTAGCGGGAATGAGCAGTTCTTC
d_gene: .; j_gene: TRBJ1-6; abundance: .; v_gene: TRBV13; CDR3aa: CASSLQGRYNSPLHF; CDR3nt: TGTGCCAGCAGCTTGCAGGGGCGGTATAATTCACCCCTCCACTTT
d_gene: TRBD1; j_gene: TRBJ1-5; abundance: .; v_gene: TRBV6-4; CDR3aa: CASIGDLGGCPQHF; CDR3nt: TGTGCCAGCATCGGGGACCTAGGGGGCTGTCCCCAGCATTTT
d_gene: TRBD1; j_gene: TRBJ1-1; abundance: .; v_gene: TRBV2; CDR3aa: CASSRRDRGQGAEAFF; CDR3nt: TGTGCCAGCAGCCGCCGGGACAGGGGGCAGGGAGCTGAAGCTTTCTTT
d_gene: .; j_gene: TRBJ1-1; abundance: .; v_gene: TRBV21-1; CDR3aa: CASSTWGAGGIEAFF; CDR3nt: TGTGCCAGCAGCACATGGGGGGCAGGGGGCATTGAAGCTTTCTTT
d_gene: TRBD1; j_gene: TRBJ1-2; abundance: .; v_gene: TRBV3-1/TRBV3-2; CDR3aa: CASSRGTESGYTF; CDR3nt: TGTGCCAGCAGCCGAGGGACAGAGTCCGGCTACACCTTC
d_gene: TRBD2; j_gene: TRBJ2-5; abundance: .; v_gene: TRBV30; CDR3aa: CAWSWGGEGTQYF; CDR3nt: TGTGCCTGGAGCTGGGGGGGAGAGGGGACCCAGTACTTC
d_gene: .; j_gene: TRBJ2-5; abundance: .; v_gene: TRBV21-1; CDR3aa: CASSQGKETQYF; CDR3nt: TGTGCCAGCAGCCAGGGGAAAGAGACCCAGTACTTC
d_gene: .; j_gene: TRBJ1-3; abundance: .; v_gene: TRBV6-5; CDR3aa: CASTWGDGNTIYF; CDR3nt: TGTGCCAGCACATGGGGCGACGGAAACACCATATATTTT
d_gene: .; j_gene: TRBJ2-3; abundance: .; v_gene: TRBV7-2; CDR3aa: CASSPPTGVSTDTQYF; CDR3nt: TGTGCCAGCAGCCCCCCTACGGGAGTAAGCACAGATACGCAGTATTTT
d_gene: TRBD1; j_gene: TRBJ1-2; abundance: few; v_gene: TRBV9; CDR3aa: CASSVVGQGSVGYTF; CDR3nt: TGTGCCAGCAGCGTAGTGGGACAGGGGTCGGTTGGCTACACCTTC
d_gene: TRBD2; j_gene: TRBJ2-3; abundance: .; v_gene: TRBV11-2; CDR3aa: CASSLSGRATDTQYF; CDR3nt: TGTGCCAGCAGCTTGAGCGGGAGGGCCACAGATACGCAGTATTTT
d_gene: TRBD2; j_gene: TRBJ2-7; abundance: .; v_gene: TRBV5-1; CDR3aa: CASSPAGGETYEQYF; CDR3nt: TGCGCCAGCAGCCCGGCCGGGGGGGAGACCTACGAGCAGTACTTC
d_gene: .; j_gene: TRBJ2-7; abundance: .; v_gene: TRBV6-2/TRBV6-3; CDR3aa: CASSAPGTLSYEQYF; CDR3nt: TGTGCCAGCAGTGCCCCAGGAACCCTATCCTACGAGCAGTACTTC
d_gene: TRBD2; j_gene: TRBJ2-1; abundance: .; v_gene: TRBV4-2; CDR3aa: CASSQMGLAANEQFF; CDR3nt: TGTGCCAGCAGCCAAATGGGACTAGCGGCCAATGAGCAGTTCTTC
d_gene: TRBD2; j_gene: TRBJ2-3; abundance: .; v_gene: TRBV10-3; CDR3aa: CAITSGGPDTQYF; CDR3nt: TGTGCCATTACTAGCGGGGGGCCAGATACGCAGTATTTT
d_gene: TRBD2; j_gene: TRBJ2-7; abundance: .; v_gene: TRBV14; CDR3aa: CASSPSGGWYEQYF; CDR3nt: TGTGCCAGCAGCCCTTCGGGGGGTTGGTACGAGCAGTACTTC
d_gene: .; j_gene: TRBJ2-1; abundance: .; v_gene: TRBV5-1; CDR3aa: CASSLAFRGAYNEQFF; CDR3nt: TGCGCCAGCAGCTTGGCTTTCCGGGGGGCGTACAATGAGCAGTTCTTC
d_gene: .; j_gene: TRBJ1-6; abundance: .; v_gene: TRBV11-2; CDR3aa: CASSSSQGSNSPLHF; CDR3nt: TGTGCCAGCAGCTCATCACAGGGATCTAATTCACCCCTCCACTTT
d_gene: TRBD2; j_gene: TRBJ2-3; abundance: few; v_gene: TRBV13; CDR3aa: CASSLRLAGAHSTDTQYF; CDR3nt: TGTGCCAGCAGCTTAAGGCTAGCGGGGGCCCATTCCACAGATACGCAGTATTTT